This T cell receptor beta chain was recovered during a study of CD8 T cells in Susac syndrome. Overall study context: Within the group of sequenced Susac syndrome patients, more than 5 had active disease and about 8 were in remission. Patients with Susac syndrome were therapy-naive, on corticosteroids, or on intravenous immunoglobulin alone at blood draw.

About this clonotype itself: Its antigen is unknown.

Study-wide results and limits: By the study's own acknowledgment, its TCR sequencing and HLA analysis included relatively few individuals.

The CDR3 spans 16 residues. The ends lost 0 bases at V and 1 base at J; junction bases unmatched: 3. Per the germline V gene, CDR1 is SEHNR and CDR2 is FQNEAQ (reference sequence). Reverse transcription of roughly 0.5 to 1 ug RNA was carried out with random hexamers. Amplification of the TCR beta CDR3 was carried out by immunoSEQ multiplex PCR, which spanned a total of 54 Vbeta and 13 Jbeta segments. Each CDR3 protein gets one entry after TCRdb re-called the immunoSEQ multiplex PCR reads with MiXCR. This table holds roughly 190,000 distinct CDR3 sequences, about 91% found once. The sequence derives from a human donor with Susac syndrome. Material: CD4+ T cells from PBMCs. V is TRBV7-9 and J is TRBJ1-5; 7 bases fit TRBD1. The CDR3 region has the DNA TGTGCCAGCAGCTTAGCAGGGGGCGAGAGCAATCAGCCCCAGCATTTT. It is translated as CASSLAGGESNQPQHF.